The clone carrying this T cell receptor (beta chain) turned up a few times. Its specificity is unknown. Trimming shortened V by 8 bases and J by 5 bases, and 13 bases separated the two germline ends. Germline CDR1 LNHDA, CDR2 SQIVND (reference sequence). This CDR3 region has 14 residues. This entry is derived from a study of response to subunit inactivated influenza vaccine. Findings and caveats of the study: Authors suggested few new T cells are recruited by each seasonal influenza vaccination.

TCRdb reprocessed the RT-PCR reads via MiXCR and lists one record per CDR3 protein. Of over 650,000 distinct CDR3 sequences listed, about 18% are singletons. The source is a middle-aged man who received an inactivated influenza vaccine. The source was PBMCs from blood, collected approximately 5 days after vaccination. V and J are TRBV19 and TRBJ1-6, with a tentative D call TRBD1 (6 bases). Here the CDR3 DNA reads TGTGCCAGTTCCCCCCGACAGGATAATTCACCCCTCCACTTT. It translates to CASSPRQDNSPLHF.